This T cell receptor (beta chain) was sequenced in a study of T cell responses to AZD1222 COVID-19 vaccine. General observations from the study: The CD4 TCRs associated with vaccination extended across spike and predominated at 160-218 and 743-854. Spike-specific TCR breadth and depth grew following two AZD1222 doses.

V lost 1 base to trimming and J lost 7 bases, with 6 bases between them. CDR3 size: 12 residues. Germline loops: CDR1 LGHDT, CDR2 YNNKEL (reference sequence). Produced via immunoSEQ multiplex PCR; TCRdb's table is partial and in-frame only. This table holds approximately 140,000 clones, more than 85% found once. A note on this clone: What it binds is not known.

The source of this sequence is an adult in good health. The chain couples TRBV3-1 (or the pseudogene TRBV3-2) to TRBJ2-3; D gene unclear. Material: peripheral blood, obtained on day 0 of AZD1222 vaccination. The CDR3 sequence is CASSQGPNTQYF. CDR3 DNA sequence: TGTGCCAGCAGCCAAGGCCCTAATACGCAGTATTTT.